These 19 T cell receptor beta chains were all obtained from the same sample, sequenced in a study of T cells in Graves' hyperthyroidism and ophthalmopathy. Amplification of TCR beta CDR3 regions was performed using RNA transcripts as template. The study used the HTBI primer set for a first-round RT-PCR of the TCR CDR3. TCRdb re-called the multiplex PCR reads through MiXCR, storing one row per CDR3 protein. The sample consists of a few hundred thousand distinct CDR3 sequences, roughly 14% of them appearing once. The specimen sequenced was blood. The receptors were sampled from a woman aged 25-40 years with Graves' hyperthyroidism.

The CDR3 sequence is CASARLAGVDGELFF. Here the CDR3 DNA reads TGTGCCAGCGCTCGACTAGCGGGAGTCGACGGGGAGCTGTTTTTT. This chain uses TRBV27 with TRBJ2-2; 12 bases are a match to TRBD2. Germline-derived CDR1 and CDR2 are MNHEY and SMNVEV (reference sequence). This CDR3 spans 15 amino acids. V gave up 8 bases and J gave up 7 bases; unmatched junction bases: 8.

Of note for this clonotype: With a much larger clone just one base away, this may be a read error. This chain links TRBV20-1 with TRBJ1-1; maybe TRBD1 (5 bases). V lost 6 bases to trimming and J lost 9 bases, with 20 bases between them. The CDR3 extends over 13 amino acids. Germline CDR1 DFQATT, CDR2 SNEGSKA (reference sequence). The CDR3 reads CSAPRDILTKAFF. In nucleotides, the CDR3 is TGCAGTGCACCCAGGGATATCTTAACTAAAGCTTTCTTT.

This chain joins TRBV5-5 and TRBJ2-2; D may be TRBD1 (5 bases). The CDR3 runs to 14 residues. Trimming took 1 base from V and 7 from J, leaving 11 bases between them. From germline, CDR1 is SGHKS and CDR2 YYEKEE (reference sequence). The CDR3 DNA reads as TGTGCCAGCAGCTTGCTTGGGGCCGACGGGGAGCTGTTTTTT. Its protein is CASSLLGADGELFF.

This clonotype was counted only a few times. A much larger clone is a single base away; this may be a read error. The genes are TRBV6-2 or TRBV6-3 and TRBJ2-1; 10 positions match TRBD2. The CDR3 length is 17 residues. Looked up from germline, CDR1 is MNHEY and CDR2 is SVGEGT. The V segment lost 8 bases and the J segment 12 bases; nucleotides outside the gene matches: 22. Written as DNA, the CDR3 is TGTGCCAGCGGGGCTGGAATAACTAGCGGGATGAGCGATGGGCAGTTCTTC. Encoded protein: CASGAGITSGMSDGQFF.

This clonotype was recorded at least ten times. V gene TRBV3-1 combines with J gene TRBJ2-1; the D is unclear. This CDR3 contains 14 residues. Trimming left V 6 bases short and J 0 bases short, with 9 bases between. Germline-derived CDR1 and CDR2 are LGHDT and YNNKEL (reference sequence). CDR3 nucleotide sequence: TGTGCCAGCAGTTATTATAGCTCCTACAATGAGCAGTTCTTC. Translated, it gives CASSYYSSYNEQFF.

V is TRBV7-9 and J is TRBJ1-2, with 7 positions matching TRBD1. CDR3 length: 14 residues. The V and J ends lost 5 bases and 4 bases, in that order; junction bases with no gene match: 7. CDR1 is SEHNR and CDR2 is FQNEAQ in the germline V gene (reference sequence). CDR3 coding DNA: TGTGCCAGCAGCCCGAGGGACAGCGGCTATGGCTACACCTTC. It specifies CASSPRDSGYGYTF.

This clonotype was seen many times. This chain links TRBV20-1 with TRBJ2-7, with 7 bases fitting TRBD1. This CDR3 contains 12 residues. V lost 5 bases to trimming and J lost 6 bases; unmatched junction nucleotides: 7. Germline values: CDR1 DFQATT, CDR2 SNEGSKA (reference sequence). The CDR3 nucleotides are TGCAGTGCTCCAAGACAGGGCAGCGAGCAGTACTTC. Amino acid sequence: CSAPRQGSEQYF.

This clonotype has a count of ten or more. The rearrangement uses TRBV20-1 and TRBJ2-7; D not certain. The CDR3 loop spans 13 amino acids. Trimming shortened V by 6 bases and J by 0 bases, and 12 bases separated the two germline ends. Germline V gene data show CDR1 as DFQATT and CDR2 as SNEGSKA (reference sequence). The CDR3 bases are TGCAGTGCCCTGTTGGGAAACTCCTACGAGCAGTACTTC. It yields the protein CSALLGNSYEQYF.

Many counts were recorded for this clonotype. CDR3 nucleotide sequence: TGTGCCAGCAGTCCCCGGCGGGCAGGAGCGGGGGACACTGAAGCTTTCTTT. Protein product: CASSPRRAGAGDTEAFF. The V gene is TRBV6-2 or TRBV6-3, the J gene TRBJ1-1; D is possibly TRBD1 (5 bases). The V end was cut by 5 bases, the J end by 3 bases, with 22 bases between. The CDR3 loop spans 17 amino acids. Germline loops: CDR1 MNHEY, CDR2 SVGEGT.

The chain is built from TRBV7-8 and TRBJ1-2; the D is unclear. Trimming took 5 bases from V and 3 from J, leaving 16 bases between them. CDR1 is SGHVS, CDR2 FQNEAQ, per germline. The CDR3 covers 15 residues. CDR3 nucleotides: TGTGCCAGCAGCCAATCTCCCGACTCGGACTATGGCTACACCTTC. As protein: CASSQSPDSDYGYTF.

With respect to this clonotype: The junction departs from germline at one end; a sequencing error may be responsible. J is TRBJ2-2 and V is TRBV3-1; possible D gene TRBD1, 5 bases. Per the germline V gene, CDR1 is LGHDT and CDR2 is YNNKEL (reference sequence). CDR3 length: 14 residues. The CDR3 bases are TGTGCCAGCATCCAAGATCTTGGGGCTTGGAGACTGTTTTTT. This gives the protein CASIQDLGAWRLFF.

This clonotype has more than one count but fewer than ten. V and J are TRBV20-1 and TRBJ2-7, with TRBD2 as a possible D gene (6 bases). The ends were cut back, 3 bases at V and 7 bases at J, with 13 bases in the middle. The V gene's germline CDR1 is DFQATT and CDR2 SNEGSKA (reference sequence). The CDR3 totals 12 residues. CDR3 in DNA: TGCAGTGCTAGGTTGACGGGAGAGGAGCAGTACTTC. This codes for CSARLTGEEQYF.

This clonotype was found many times. This chain links TRBV12-3 or TRBV12-4 with TRBJ1-4; 7 bases agree with TRBD1. The V segment lost 5 bases and the J segment 5 bases; nucleotides outside the gene matches: 11. The CDR3 is 16 amino acids. The CDR3 region is CASSPSPDRRNEKLFF. The CDR3 DNA is TGTGCCAGCAGTCCGTCCCCGGACAGGAGGAATGAAAAACTGTTTTTT.

The rearrangement uses TRBV6-2 or TRBV6-3 and TRBJ2-3; 13 nucleotides line up with TRBD2. CDR1 and CDR2 (germline): MNHEY, SVGEGT. V gave up 6 bases and J gave up 6 bases; unmatched junction bases: 6. There are 15 residues in the CDR3. The CDR3 nucleotides are TGTGCCAGCAGCAAACTAGCGGGAGGGGACGATACGCAGTATTTT. As protein: CASSKLAGGDDTQYF.

This clonotype was recorded at least ten times. V usage is TRBV3-1 and J usage is TRBJ2-4; 9 bases are a match to TRBD1. CDR1 and CDR2 from the germline V gene are LGHDT and YNNKEL (reference sequence). There are 16 residues in the CDR3. The ends lost 2 bases at V and 3 bases at J; junction bases unmatched: 5. CDR3 sequence: CASSQLTGGVKNIQYF. CDR3 DNA sequence: TGTGCCAGCAGCCAACTTACAGGGGGCGTCAAAAACATTCAGTACTTC.

Details on this clonotype: Just one base apart from a much larger clone, this may be a read error. The gene calls are TRBV2 and TRBJ2-7; either TRBD1 or TRBD2 may supply D (5 bases each). The CDR3 extends over 15 amino acids. Germline V gene sequence: CDR1 SNHLY, CDR2 FYNNEI. Trimming cost V 6 bases and J 6 bases, with 21 bases left between them. The CDR3 region is CASRFPGTNNCEQYF. CDR3 coding DNA: TGTGCCAGCAGATTCCCAGGGACCAACAACTGCGAGCAGTACTTC. The whole variable domain, remainder taken from reference TRBV2 and TRBJ2-7, is EPEVTQTPSHQVTQMGQEVILRCVPISNHLYFYWYRQILGQKVEFLVSFYNNEISEKSEIFDDQFSVERPDGSNFTLKIRSTKLEDSAMYFCASRFPGTNNCEQYFGPGTRLTVT.

At least ten counts were recorded for this clonotype. This chain joins TRBV6-1 and TRBJ1-5, with 9 positions matching TRBD1. The V segment lost 4 bases and the J segment 6 bases; nucleotides outside the gene matches: 4. CDR1 and CDR2 from the germline V gene are MNHNS and SASEGT. The CDR3 runs 14 residues. This chain's CDR3 is CASSGGTGSQPQHF. CDR3 DNA: TGTGCCAGCAGTGGAGGGACAGGGAGTCAGCCCCAGCATTTT.

This clonotype was counted many times. The chain recombines TRBV6-2 or TRBV6-3 with TRBJ2-5; the D call may be TRBD1 or TRBD2 (5 bases each). V shed 4 bases and J shed 1 base, with 13 bases lying between them. CDR1 MNHEY and CDR2 SVGEGT come from the germline V gene. This CDR3 has 15 amino acids. This CDR3 is CASSSRDGIQETQYF. As DNA, the CDR3 is TGTGCCAGCAGTTCCAGGGACGGGATCCAAGAGACCCAGTACTTC.

This clonotype appeared a few times. This chain links TRBV20-1 with TRBJ1-1; D uncertain. The CDR3 is 12 amino acids. CDR1 and CDR2 (germline): DFQATT, SNEGSKA (reference sequence). The germline V and J ends were trimmed by 0 bases and 7 bases, with 9 bases remaining between them. The DNA for the CDR3 is TGCAGTGCTAGAGATCGAGGGTTTGAAGCTTTCTTT. Translation: CSARDRGFEAFF.